The 16 T cell receptor beta chains reported below all come from one sample, sequenced in a study of read filtering for tumor transcriptome and immune sequencing. From roughly 400 ng of RNA, a library with molecular barcoded alpha/delta and beta/gamma adaptors was made. TCRdb reprocessed the reads via MiXCR and lists one record per CDR3 protein. The table includes some 80,000 distinct CDR3 sequences, about 12% detected once. Material for sequencing was a population of CD138-negative cells sorted from bone marrow. The source is a donor at least 40 years old with multiple myeloma.

This clonotype was recorded many times. V gene TRBV9 combines with J gene TRBJ1-4, with D unclear. From germline, CDR1 is SGDLS and CDR2 YYNGEE. V was shortened by 7 bases and J by 5 bases, with 12 bases between the two germline ends. The CDR3 runs to 13 residues. CDR3 coding DNA: TGTGCCAGCCAACGACGGATGAATGAAAAACTGTTTTTT. It is translated as CASQRRMNEKLFF.

This clonotype was counted ten times or more. Germline and junction disagree at one end, which may indicate a read error. The J gene is TRBJ2-1, the V gene TRBV7-7; possible D gene TRBD2, 7 bases. Germline-derived CDR1 and CDR2 are SSHAT and FNYEAQ (reference sequence). The CDR3 totals 16 residues. As DNA, the CDR3 is TGTGCTAGCAGCTTAGGGGGGGACGGAGGATACAATGAGCAGTTCTTC. Translation: CASSLGGDGGYNEQFF.

The table lists this clonotype with many counts. The chain employs TRBV25-1 and TRBJ2-5; D is perhaps TRBD1 (5 bases). Germline lookup yields CDR1 MGHDK and CDR2 SYGVNS. This CDR3 comprises 14 residues. V lost 3 bases and J 5 bases, leaving 13 bases between the germline ends. The CDR3, as DNA: TGTGCCAGCAGTGACCAGGGTCAGTGGGAGACCCAGTACTTC. Its protein is CASSDQGQWETQYF. Based on the CDR3 plus reference TRBV25-1 and TRBJ2-5, the full variable domain is EADIYQTPRYLVIGTGKKITLECSQTMGHDKMYWYQQDPGMELHLIHYSYGVNSTEKGDLSSESTVSRIRTEHFPLTLESARPSHTSQYLCASSDQGQWETQYFGPGTRLLVL.

This clonotype was recorded many times. The CDR3 nucleotides read TGTGCCAGCAGTTACAGGAACAGGGGGACAAGTGACGCTAACTATGGCTACACCTTC. Translating gives CASSYRNRGTSDANYGYTF. The chain joins TRBV6-2 or TRBV6-3 to TRBJ1-2; 8 nucleotides line up with TRBD1. Trimming took 2 bases from V and 0 from J; bases not matched to a gene: 14. The CDR3 runs 19 residues. Germline assignment: CDR1 MNHEY and CDR2 SVGEGT.

In its sample, this clonotype was seen many times. This chain connects TRBV11-2 to TRBJ2-7, with a tentative D call TRBD1 (5 bases). Trimming removed 2 bases at V and 12 bases at J, with 14 bases between. The CDR3 length is 12 residues. The germline V gene has CDR1 SGHAT and CDR2 FQNNGV. CDR3 sequence: CASSLYDSPPYF. The CDR3, as DNA: TGTGCCAGCAGCTTATACGACAGCCCCCCGTACTTC.

This clonotype was detected many times. V usage is TRBV5-1 and J usage is TRBJ2-7; no firm D call. The CDR3 spans 13 residues. The germline V gene encodes CDR1 SGHRS and CDR2 YFSETQ. V was pared by 4 bases and J by 0 bases, with 8 bases between. This chain's CDR3 is CASSPTHSYEQYF. DNA of the CDR3: TGCGCCAGCAGCCCGACGCACTCCTACGAGCAGTACTTC.

This clonotype was observed many times. This chain connects TRBV5-6 to TRBJ2-7; D could derive from TRBD1 or TRBD2 (6 bases each). CDR1 is SGHDT and CDR2 is YYEEEE in the germline V gene. V was trimmed by 2 bases and J by 4 bases, leaving 10 bases between them. The CDR3 covers 13 residues. CDR3 in amino acids: CASSFGGGYEQYF. DNA of the CDR3: TGTGCCAGCAGCTTTGGAGGGGGGTACGAGCAGTACTTC.

This clonotype was seen repeatedly, ten times or more. The chain carries TRBV20-1 and TRBJ1-4; tentative D call: TRBD1 (6 bases). CDR3 length equals 13 residues. CDR1 and CDR2 (germline): DFQATT, SNEGSKA (reference sequence). V was shortened by 7 bases and J by 6 bases, with 15 bases between the two germline ends. This CDR3 reads CSGGGGPDEKLFF. CDR3 coding DNA: TGCAGTGGAGGGGGGGGGCCCGATGAAAAACTGTTTTTT.

J is TRBJ2-7 and V is TRBV28, with 8 bases that match TRBD2. The CDR3 loop spans 15 amino acids. Germline V gene sequence: CDR1 MDHEN, CDR2 SYDVKM. V lost 6 bases and J lost 6; bases outside the gene matches: 13. The CDR3 bases are TGTGCCAGCAGCCCGGGGGCAGCGGGAGCCGTCGAGCAGTACTTC. Its translation is CASSPGAAGAVEQYF.

This clonotype occurred many times. CDR3 loop: CASSPPGTILGKLFF. DNA for the CDR3: TGCGCCAGCAGCCCTCCAGGGACCATCCTGGGAAAACTGTTTTTT. The V gene is TRBV4-1, the J gene TRBJ1-4; TRBD1 might be the D (5 bases). CDR3 length: 15 residues. Between the trimmed V and J ends, which lost 4 bases and 10 bases, there was a span of 19 bases. Looked up from germline, CDR1 is MGHRA and CDR2 is YSYEKL.

The chain has TRBV30 and TRBJ1-1; D uncertain. This CDR3 comprises 13 residues. Germline-derived CDR1 and CDR2 are GTSNPN and SVGIG (reference sequence). V lost 3 bases and J 3 bases, leaving 11 bases between the germline ends. CDR3 sequence reads: CAWRLRPDTEAFF. The CDR3 region has the DNA TGTGCCTGGAGGCTTCGGCCGGACACTGAAGCTTTCTTT. The full variable domain, with the rest looked up from reference TRBV30 and TRBJ1-1, is SQTIHQWPATLVQPVGSPLSLECTVEGTSNPNLYWYRQAAGRGLQLLFYSVGIGQISSEVPQNLSASRPQDRQFILSSKKLLLSDSGFYLCAWRLRPDTEAFFGQGTRLTVV.

This chain connects TRBV20-1 to TRBJ2-6, with TRBD1 matching over 8 bases. The CDR3 is 16 residues long. The germline V gene has CDR1 DFQATT and CDR2 SNEGSKA (reference sequence). V shed 6 bases, J shed 2 bases, and the junction held 9 bases outside the gene matches. The CDR3 sequence is CSARDRRKAGANVLTF. The DNA of the CDR3 is TGCAGTGCCCGGGACAGGAGAAAGGCTGGGGCCAACGTCCTGACTTTC.

This clonotype was detected many times. V is TRBV20-1 and J is TRBJ1-4, with TRBD1 matching over 10 bases. With V trimmed by 0 bases and J by 0 bases, 7 bases remained unmatched. Germline CDR1 and CDR2: DFQATT and SNEGSKA (reference sequence). CDR3 size: 18 residues. In nucleotides, the CDR3 is TGCAGTGCTAGAGATATCCGGGACAGGGGTTCAACTAATGAAAAACTGTTTTTT. This encodes CSARDIRDRGSTNEKLFF.

In this sample, this clonotype turned up many times. The chain is built from TRBV28 and TRBJ2-3, with TRBD2 matching 12 bases. V gave up 5 bases and J gave up 0 bases; unmatched junction bases: 3. Germline values: CDR1 MDHEN, CDR2 SYDVKM. This CDR3 contains 16 residues. CDR3 in amino acids: CASSTGTSGSTDTQYF. The CDR3 DNA reads TGTGCCAGCAGTACCGGGACTAGCGGGAGCACAGATACGCAGTATTTT.

The genes are TRBV5-1 and TRBJ2-7, with 7 positions matching TRBD2. Germline CDR1 reads SGHRS; CDR2 reads YFSETQ. The CDR3 contains 14 residues. Trimming cost V 8 bases and J 5 bases; bases outside gene matches: 13. The CDR3 is CASKRLGGSHEQYF. The CDR3 DNA reads as TGCGCCAGTAAGCGTTTGGGCGGGAGCCACGAGCAGTACTTC.

In regard to this clonotype: Mismatch with germline at one junction end may stem from a read error. V is TRBV10-2 and J is TRBJ2-2; 7 bases agree with TRBD2. The CDR3 extends over 13 amino acids. Germline V gene lookup returns CDR1 WSHSY and CDR2 SAAADI. Here the CDR3 reads CVSSGTGGGELFF. In DNA form, the CDR3 reads TGCGTCAGCAGTGGAACGGGAGGCGGGGAGCTGTTTTTT.